Sequencing of this TCR beta chain was carried out in a study of OX40 agonist ivuxolimab in advanced cancers. Study overall: Dose-escalation patients had hepatocellular carcinoma, melanoma, renal cell or head and neck cancer.

The assay was immunoSEQ multiplex PCR, and TCRdb's table has in-frame clones only and misses some. This repertoire shows roughly 55,000 clones, more than 75% found once; its top ten account for roughly 4.5%. Germline loops: CDR1 SGHRS, CDR2 YFSETQ. The CDR3 has 16 residues. Losses at the gene ends were 2 bases for V and 4 bases for J; bases not matched to a gene: 7. The chain links TRBV5-1 to TRBJ2-2, with 8 bases fitting TRBD1. The sample was CD4+ or CD8+ T cells sorted from blood, taken in a trial of the OX40 agonist ivuxolimab. The clonotype originates from an adult with an advanced solid tumor such as melanoma, head and neck, liver or kidney cancer. DNA of the CDR3: TGCGCCAGCAGCTTACAGGGGGGTATAGGCACCGGGGAGCTGTTTTTT. Residues: CASSLQGGIGTGELFF.